The text below deals with one T cell receptor (beta chain). These data come from a study of cytomegalovirus exposure and HLA in healthy donors. Researchers ran the PCR with 60 Vbeta and 13 Jbeta primers. Only in-frame clones appear in the TCRdb table, and some are missing; sequencing was by immunoSEQ multiplex PCR. Of around 130,000 clones in the sample, roughly 84% were seen once. The CDR3 covers 15 residues. V lost 3 bases, J lost 5 bases, and 17 bases lay in between. Germline V CDR1 and CDR2: SGHDN, FVKESK. The chain recombines TRBV14 with TRBJ2-7; TRBD2 might be the D (7 bases). The TCR comes from a woman aged 18-29 years in good health and CMV-seropositive. The specimen sequenced was PBMCs. The CDR3: CASSHPRGAYHEQYF. The CDR3 region has the DNA TGTGCCAGCAGCCACCCCCGGGGGGCTTACCACGAGCAGTACTTC.